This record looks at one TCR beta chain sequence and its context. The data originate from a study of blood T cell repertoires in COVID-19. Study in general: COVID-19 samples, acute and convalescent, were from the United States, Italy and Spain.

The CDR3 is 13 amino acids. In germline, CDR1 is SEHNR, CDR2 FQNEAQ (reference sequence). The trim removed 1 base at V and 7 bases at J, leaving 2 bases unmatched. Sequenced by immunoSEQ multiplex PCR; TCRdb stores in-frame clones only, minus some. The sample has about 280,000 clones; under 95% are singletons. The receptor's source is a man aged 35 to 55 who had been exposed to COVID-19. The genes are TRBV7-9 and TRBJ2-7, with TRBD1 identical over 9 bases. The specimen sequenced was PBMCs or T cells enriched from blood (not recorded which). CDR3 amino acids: CASSLGTGEEQYF. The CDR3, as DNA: TGTGCCAGCAGCTTAGGGACAGGGGAAGAGCAGTACTTC. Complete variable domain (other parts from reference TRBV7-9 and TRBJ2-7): DTGVSQNPRHKITKRGQNVTFRCDPISEHNRLYWYRQTLGQGPEFLTYFQNEAQLEKSRLLSDRFSAERPKGSFSTLEIQRTEQGDSAMYLCASSLGTGEEQYFGPGTRLTVT.